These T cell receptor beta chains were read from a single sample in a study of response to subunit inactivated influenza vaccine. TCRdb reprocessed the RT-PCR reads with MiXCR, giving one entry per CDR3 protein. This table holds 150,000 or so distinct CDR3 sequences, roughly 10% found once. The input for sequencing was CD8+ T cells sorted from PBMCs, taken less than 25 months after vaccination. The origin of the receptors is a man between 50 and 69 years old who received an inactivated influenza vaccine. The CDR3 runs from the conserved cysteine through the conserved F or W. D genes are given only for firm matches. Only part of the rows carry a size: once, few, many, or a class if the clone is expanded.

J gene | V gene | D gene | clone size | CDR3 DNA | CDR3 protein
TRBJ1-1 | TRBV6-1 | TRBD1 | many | TGTGCCAGCAGGTTGACAGGGATGAACACTGAAGCTTTCTTT | CASRLTGMNTEAFF
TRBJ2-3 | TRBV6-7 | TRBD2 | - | TGTGCCAGCAGCTACCCTACTAGCGGGAGAGTTCGCGTTTTTACAGATACGCAGTATTTT | CASSYPTSGRVRVFTDTQYF
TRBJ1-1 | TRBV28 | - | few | TGTGCCAGCAACGAGGAAGGGGGAGGCACTGAAGCTTTCTTT | CASNEEGGGTEAFF
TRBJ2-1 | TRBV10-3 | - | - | TGTGCCATCAGTGAGAGCGACCCGACCTACAATGAGCAGTTCTTC | CAISESDPTYNEQFF
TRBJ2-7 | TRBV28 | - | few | TGTGCCAGCAGTTTATCCGGGACCCGGCCCTACGAGCAGTACTTC | CASSLSGTRPYEQYF
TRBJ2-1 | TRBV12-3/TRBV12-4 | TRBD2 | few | TGTGCCAGCAGTTTGTCAGGACTAGCGGGAATAGCGAGGGATGAGCAGTTCTTC | CASSLSGLAGIARDEQFF
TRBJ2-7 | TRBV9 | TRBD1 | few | TGTGCCAGCAGCGGACAGGGGTCCTACGAGCAGTACTTC | CASSGQGSYEQYF
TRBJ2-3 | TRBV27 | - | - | TGTGCCAGCAGTTTGGTCATGCGCACAGATACGCAGTATTTT | CASSLVMRTDTQYF
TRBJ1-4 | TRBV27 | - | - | TGTGCCAGCAGTCGGCTAGGACAGAAAGTTAATGAAAAACTGTTTTTT | CASSRLGQKVNEKLFF
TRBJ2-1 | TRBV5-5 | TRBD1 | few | TGTGCCAGCAGCGGTCCGACAGGGTACAATGAGCAGTTCTTC | CASSGPTGYNEQFF